The clone carrying this TCR beta chain occurred once. The authors' total RNA extraction used unfractionated whole blood. The library attached unique molecular identifiers to individual cDNA molecules. Authors' processing steps: Sampled TCR counts reached a median of roughly 100,000 per sample, with values ranging from about 23,224 to 700,000. TCRdb reprocessed the 5' RACE reads via MiXCR and lists one record per CDR3 protein. TCRdb's processing, not the authors', yielded these V and J calls. The data contain over 95,000 distinct CDR3 sequences, more than 15% of them seen just once; the ten biggest clones take up about 3%. This record belongs to a study of human T cells and chemical hapten exposure. The wider study: How much TCR each sample yielded varied, mostly because pooled library volumes differed slightly.

This CDR3 has 16 amino acids. Germline CDR1 MNHEY, CDR2 SVGEGT. Germline trimming cut 7 bases from V and 6 bases from J; bases unmatched to any gene: 13. The receptor was derived from a human donor in good health. The chain recombines TRBV6-2 or TRBV6-3 with TRBJ2-2, with 8 bases aligning to TRBD2. CDR3 region: CASINGVAGIPGELFF. DNA of the CDR3: TGTGCCAGCATAAACGGGGTAGCGGGGATCCCCGGGGAGCTGTTTTTT.